The T cell receptor (beta chain) described here comes from a study of CD8 T cells in ankylosing spondylitis. TCRdb analysed the 5' RACE reads with MiXCR anew, one entry per CDR3 protein. Of over 200,000 distinct CDR3 sequences listed, around 19% are singletons. V shed 0 bases and J 4 bases; nucleotides not matched to a gene: 5. The germline V gene encodes CDR1 DFQATT and CDR2 SNEGSKA (reference sequence). This CDR3 comprises 16 residues. With regard to this clonotype: The antigen is unknown.

Study observations and caveats: Blood from ankylosing spondylitis patients appeared to carry a characteristic roughly 8-variant TCR beta motif. Some of these motif variants have turned up before, in reports on reactive arthritis synovial fluid and blood.

V usage is TRBV20-1 and J usage is TRBJ2-1, with 11 bases identical to TRBD2. Material: blood, either unsorted or a sorted T cell fraction (not recorded which). This receptor was obtained from a male donor with ankylosing spondylitis. In DNA form, the CDR3 reads TGCAGTGCTAGAGACCTTCTAGCGGGGGGATACAATGAGCAGTTCTTC. This encodes CSARDLLAGGYNEQFF.